The 22 T cell receptor beta chains below all came from one sample that was sequenced in a study of shared clonotypes between healthy human individuals. Assay: immunoSEQ multiplex PCR; the TCRdb copy retains only in-frame clones and omits some. The sample records about 520,000 clones, approximately 82% being singletons. The source material was PBMCs. Receptors were obtained from a woman aged 40 to 50 in good health. Some clones in this sample may be carry-over from other donors' samples.

As DNA, the CDR3 is TGTGCCAGCAGTGAAGCCGGCCCCCGGGGGAAGCAGTACTTC. It codes for CASSEAGPRGKQYF. J is TRBJ2-7 and V is TRBV2, with a tentative D call TRBD2 (6 bases). V was clipped by 0 bases and J by 8 bases, with 14 bases between them. Germline V gene lookup returns CDR1 SNHLY and CDR2 FYNNEI. The CDR3 consists of 14 residues.

The chain employs TRBV10-3 and TRBJ2-5; tentative D call: TRBD1 (5 bases). V dropped 7 bases and J dropped 5 bases, with 14 bases sitting between them. Germline V gives CDR1 ENHRY, CDR2 SYGVKD. CDR3 length equals 13 residues. CDR3 region: CAINDYPGETQYF. CDR3 in DNA: TGTGCCATCAATGATTATCCAGGGGAGACCCAGTACTTC.

This sequence joins TRBV5-1 and TRBJ2-3; 9 nucleotides line up with TRBD2. CDR1 SGHRS and CDR2 YFSETQ come from the germline V gene. V lost 0 bases and J lost 2; bases outside the gene matches: 4. There are 16 residues in the CDR3. The CDR3 bases are TGCGCCAGCAGCTTGGCTCTAGCGGGATACACAGATACGCAGTATTTT. Protein: CASSLALAGYTDTQYF.

In its sample, this clone was seen a few times. V and J are TRBV30 and TRBJ2-7; TRBD2 aligns across 13 bases. The CDR3 sequence is 20 residues long. The germline V gene encodes CDR1 GTSNPN and CDR2 SVGIG (reference sequence). V shed 1 base and J 2 bases; nucleotides not matched to a gene: 17. The CDR3 nucleotides read TGTGCCTGGAGTGCCGCTGCAGGGTGGGGACTAGCGGGAATAACCTACGAGCAGTACTTC. Translating it yields CAWSAAAGWGLAGITYEQYF.

This clone showed up many times. V usage is TRBV5-1 and J usage is TRBJ2-7; perhaps TRBD2 as D (6 bases). The CDR3 spans 15 residues. Germline V gene data show CDR1 as SGHRS and CDR2 as YFSETQ. V lost 3 bases and J lost 3, with 16 bases in between. The CDR3 region is CASSSSPGEIYEQYF. The CDR3 DNA follows: TGCGCCAGCAGCTCCTCACCGGGAGAAATCTACGAGCAGTACTTC.

The V call is TRBV2, the J call TRBJ2-1; 8 nucleotides line up with TRBD2. The CDR3 length is 14 residues. V shed 4 bases and J 8 bases; nucleotides not matched to a gene: 7. Germline CDR1 and CDR2: SNHLY and FYNNEI. Written as DNA, the CDR3 is TGTGCCAGCAGTGGTCTTTCGGGAGGGGATGAGCAGTTCTTC. It translates to CASSGLSGGDEQFF. Looking up the rest from reference TRBV2 and TRBJ2-1 gives the full variable domain: EPEVTQTPSHQVTQMGQEVILRCVPISNHLYFYWYRQILGQKVEFLVSFYNNEISEKSEIFDDQFSVERPDGSNFTLKIRSTKLEDSAMYFCASSGLSGGDEQFFGPGTRLTVL.

In the case of this clone: Other DNA sequences in this sample translate to the same CDR3. V usage is TRBV18 and J usage is TRBJ2-6; D remains unclear. The CDR3 is made up of 14 amino acids. Per the germline V gene, CDR1 is KGHSH and CDR2 is LQKENI. V lost 0 bases and J 1 base, leaving 1 base between the germline ends. CDR3 sequence (DNA): TGTGCCAGCTCACCACCATCTGGGGCCAACGTCCTGACTTTC. This encodes CASSPPSGANVLTF. Combining the CDR3 with reference TRBV18 and TRBJ2-6 gives the whole variable domain NAGVMQNPRHLVRRRGQEARLRCSPMKGHSHVYWYRQLPEEGLKFMVYLQKENIIDESGMPKERFSAEFPKEGPSILRIQQVVRGDSAAYFCASSPPSGANVLTFGAGSRLTVL.

The chain links TRBV29-1 to TRBJ2-2; possible D gene TRBD1, 5 bases. Trimming took 4 bases from V and 7 from J, leaving 10 bases between them. The CDR3 length is 12 residues. Germline V gene lookup returns CDR1 SQVTM and CDR2 ANQGSEA. This CDR3 is CSVGEQVGELFF. Written as DNA, the CDR3 is TGCAGCGTTGGTGAACAGGTCGGGGAGCTGTTTTTT.

The J gene is TRBJ2-5, the V gene TRBV11-2; TRBD2 might be the D (6 bases). Per germline, CDR1 SGHAT and CDR2 FQNNGV. The V gene lost 4 bases and the J gene lost 3 bases, with 12 bases spanning the gap. The CDR3 has 14 residues. CDR3 sequence (DNA): TGTGCCAGCAGCTGGAGGGCTAGTGAAGAGACCCAGTACTTC. This gives the protein CASSWRASEETQYF.

About this clone: Other DNA sequences of this sample code for an identical CDR3. The chain combines TRBV29-1 with TRBJ2-7; 12 positions match TRBD2. Germline trimming cut 7 bases from V and 7 bases from J; bases unmatched to any gene: 8. Germline V gene data show CDR1 as SQVTM and CDR2 as ANQGSEA. The CDR3 runs 13 residues. CDR3 in amino acids: CSGRLAGAGEQYF. The CDR3 DNA follows: TGCAGCGGGCGACTAGCGGGAGCAGGGGAGCAGTACTTC.

The V call is TRBV5-4, the J call TRBJ2-3; the D gene is possibly TRBD1 (5 bases). The germline V gene encodes CDR1 SGHNT and CDR2 YYREEE (reference sequence). V lost 4 bases and J 2 bases, leaving 14 bases between the germline ends. The CDR3 is 15 residues long. This CDR3 is CASSGSQASTDTQYF. For the CDR3, the DNA is TGTGCCAGCAGCGGGTCACAGGCATCCACAGATACGCAGTATTTT.

As to this clone: Other DNA sequences of this sample code for an identical CDR3. CDR3 in amino acids: CASSLGANEKLFF. DNA of the CDR3: TGTGCCAGCAGCTTGGGCGCAAATGAAAAACTGTTTTTT. The V gene is TRBV5-4, the J gene TRBJ1-4; D remains unclear. V was cut by 0 bases and J by 5 bases, with 5 bases left in between. Germline-derived CDR1 and CDR2 are SGHNT and YYREEE (reference sequence). This CDR3 is built from 13 residues.

The gene calls are TRBV5-1 and TRBJ2-1, with TRBD2 matching over 8 bases. The CDR3 has 14 residues. The V gene end was trimmed by 0 bases and the J gene end by 9 bases; junction bases not matched to a gene: 5. CDR1 is SGHRS, CDR2 YFSETQ, per germline. The CDR3 sequence: CASSLGLARSEQFF. The CDR3 DNA reads TGCGCCAGCAGCTTGGGACTAGCGAGGAGTGAGCAGTTCTTC.

Here the CDR3 reads CASSAWLLAYNEQFF. The CDR3 DNA reads TGTGCCAGCAGTGCATGGCTCCTCGCCTACAATGAGCAGTTCTTC. The chain carries TRBV28 and TRBJ2-1; D uncertain. Trimming took off 5 bases at V and 2 bases at J, with 13 bases between the two ends. The CDR3 consists of 15 residues. In germline, CDR1 is MDHEN, CDR2 SYDVKM. Together with reference TRBV28 and TRBJ2-1, the CDR3 gives the full variable domain: DVKVTQSSRYLVKRTGEKVFLECVQDMDHENMFWYRQDPGLGLRLIYFSYDVKMKEKGDIPEGYSVSREKKERFSLILESASTNQTSMYLCASSAWLLAYNEQFFGPGTRLTVL.

As DNA, the CDR3 is TGCGCCAGCAGCTTCGGGGAATACACAGATACGCAGTATTTT. It encodes CASSFGEYTDTQYF. The chain employs TRBV5-1 and TRBJ2-3, with a weak D call TRBD2 (5 bases). The CDR3 is 14 amino acids. Trimming removed 2 bases at V and 2 bases at J, with 9 bases between. Germline V CDR1 and CDR2: SGHRS, YFSETQ.

The chain has TRBV5-1 and TRBJ1-1; 8 nucleotides match TRBD1. The germline CDR1 and CDR2 sequences are SGHRS and YFSETQ. The CDR3 runs 16 residues. Unmatched junction bases numbered 6, after V lost 0 bases and J lost 2 bases. CDR3 loop: CASSLVGTGRNTEAFF. The CDR3 DNA reads TGCGCCAGCAGCTTGGTAGGGACAGGCCGTAACACTGAAGCTTTCTTT.

The CDR3 coding sequence is TGTGCCAGCACCGAGAGGGCACGGGTCACCGGGGAGCTGTTTTTT. Translated, it gives CASTERARVTGELFF. This rearrangement joins TRBV4-2 to TRBJ2-2, with a tentative D call TRBD2 (5 bases). Trimming stripped 7 bases from V and 4 bases from J, with 16 bases between. The germline CDR1 and CDR2 sequences are LGHNA and YNFKEQ. This CDR3 is built from 15 residues.

The chain is built from TRBV9 and TRBJ2-2; a possible D gene is TRBD2 (5 bases). This CDR3 spans 15 amino acids. Trimming cost V 0 bases and J 3 bases, with 9 bases left between them. Germline V gene sequence: CDR1 SGDLS, CDR2 YYNGEE. The CDR3 nucleotides are TGTGCCAGCAGCGTAGAACAGAGGGACACCGGGGAGCTGTTTTTT. It translates to CASSVEQRDTGELFF.

This chain links TRBV5-6 with TRBJ1-2; D gene unclear. CDR1 and CDR2 from the germline V gene are SGHDT and YYEEEE. V dropped 4 bases and J dropped 1 base, with 5 bases sitting between them. This CDR3 region has 12 residues. Written as DNA, the CDR3 is TGTGCCAGCAGCGCACTTAACTATGGCTACACCTTC. Encoded protein: CASSALNYGYTF.

The chain is built from TRBV29-1 and TRBJ1-5; TRBD1 agrees at 7 bases. CDR3 length: 12 amino acids. Germline lookup yields CDR1 SQVTM and CDR2 ANQGSEA. The ends lost 5 bases at V and 4 bases at J; junction bases unmatched: 2. CDR3 bases: TGCAGCGTTCCGACAGGGAATCAGCCCCAGCATTTT. Amino acids: CSVPTGNQPQHF.

This chain uses TRBV6-5 with TRBJ2-5, with a possible D match to TRBD1 (6 bases). The J call is uncertain, as TRBJ2-7 better fits the DNA end. Germline CDR1 is MNHEY and CDR2 is SVGAGI. This CDR3 comprises 14 residues. The CDR3 region has the DNA TGTGCCAGCAGGAGGACAGCGAGCTCCTACGAGCAGTACTTC. Residues: CASRRTASSYEQYF.

CDR3 DNA sequence: TGTGCCAGCAGCTGGACTGCGAACACCGGGGAGCTGTTTTTT. Protein: CASSWTANTGELFF. The rearrangement uses TRBV5-5 and TRBJ2-2; D perhaps matches TRBD2 (5 bases). The CDR3 length is 14 residues. Trimming pared 3 bases from V and 0 bases from J, leaving 6 bases between. Germline loops: CDR1 SGHKS, CDR2 YYEKEE (reference sequence).